A single sample gave rise to the 8 T cell receptor beta chains below, sequenced in a study of T-cell memory formation after mild COVID-19. MiXCR, applied by TCRdb to the 5' RACE reads, yields one record per CDR3 protein. Of about 190,000 distinct CDR3 sequences in the sample, about 27% were seen once. The sequencing input was PBMCs or a T cell subset sorted from them (not recorded which). Receptor source: an adult woman who had mild COVID-19 (a few samples of this study predate the infection). Cell type and time point are not known.

This chain links TRBV7-2 with TRBJ1-6, with D uncertain. Germline CDR1 SGHTA, CDR2 FQGNSA. Between the trimmed V and J ends, which lost 1 base and 7 bases, there was a span of 11 bases. The CDR3 is 15 residues long. As DNA, the CDR3 is TGTGCCAGCAGCTTAGGGACTTGGCAGAATTCACCCCTCCACTTT. Residues: CASSLGTWQNSPLHF.

On this clonotype: Germline and junction disagree at one end, which may indicate a read error. The CDR3 DNA is TGTGCCAGCAGTGAAGCCCATAGCGGGGAGCGGTTCTTC. It codes for CASSEAHSGERFF. The chain joins TRBV6-1 to TRBJ2-1, with TRBD2 matching over 8 bases. The CDR3 covers 13 residues. In germline, CDR1 is MNHNS, CDR2 SASEGT.

The chain links TRBV18 to TRBJ1-2, with D tentatively TRBD1 (6 bases). Germline lookup yields CDR1 KGHSH and CDR2 LQKENI. V lost 3 bases and J lost 6, with 23 bases in between. The CDR3 is made up of 17 amino acids. CDR3 sequence: CASSPSNILGTNHGYTF. CDR3 nucleotides: TGTGCCAGCTCACCCAGTAACATCCTGGGGACAAATCATGGCTACACCTTC.

The rearrangement joins TRBV5-6 to TRBJ2-3, with D maybe TRBD2 (6 bases). V was pared by 0 bases and J by 6 bases, with 23 bases between. The germline gives CDR1 SGHDT, CDR2 YYEEEE. The CDR3 runs 18 residues. The CDR3 DNA reads TGTGCCAGCAGCTTGGCCCTGGAGGGGCTTTACGGGATGGATACGCAGTATTTT. Encoded protein: CASSLALEGLYGMDTQYF.

This clonotype was seen a few times. CDR3 loop: CASNGYQPQHF. The CDR3 DNA follows: TGTGCCAGCAACGGATATCAGCCCCAGCATTTT. The J gene is TRBJ1-5, the V gene TRBV7-6; D is undetermined. V dropped 7 bases and J dropped 5 bases, with 6 bases sitting between them. The CDR3 has 11 residues. Germline lookup yields CDR1 SGHVS and CDR2 FNYEAQ.

The table lists this clonotype with a few counts. The V and J genes are TRBV20-1 and TRBJ2-3, with TRBD2 identical over 13 bases. The V segment lost 5 bases and the J segment 3 bases; nucleotides outside the gene matches: 5. The CDR3 runs to 15 residues. Per the germline V gene, CDR1 is DFQATT and CDR2 is SNEGSKA (reference sequence). CDR3 residues: CSAVRLAGGTDTQYF. In nucleotides, the CDR3 is TGCAGTGCTGTAAGACTAGCGGGAGGTACAGATACGCAGTATTTT.

This clonotype was counted a few times. This chain joins TRBV5-1 and TRBJ2-7; 12 bases line up with TRBD2. The CDR3 totals 15 residues. After removal of 2 bases from V and 6 bases from J, the junction contained 6 bases not matched to a gene. Per the germline V gene, CDR1 is SGHRS and CDR2 is YFSETQ. This CDR3 reads CASSFELAGGSEQYF. CDR3 sequence (DNA): TGCGCCAGCAGCTTCGAACTAGCGGGAGGTTCCGAGCAGTACTTC.

This clonotype was observed many times. The rearrangement joins TRBV5-1 to TRBJ2-7; D uncertain. Germline CDR1 is SGHRS and CDR2 is YFSETQ. Trimming removed 4 bases at V and 7 bases at J, with 12 bases between. This CDR3 is 12 amino acids long. The CDR3 here is CASSNPGFEQYF. In DNA, the CDR3 is TGCGCCAGCAGCAACCCAGGATTTGAGCAGTACTTC.